This T cell receptor beta chain was documented in a study of Ad26.COV2.S vaccination and SARS-CoV-2 variants. In the study overall: Donor had been placed in the Ad26.COV2.S arm of the COV1001 trial. In the study, Ad26.COV2.S was injected intramuscularly once, or twice 56 days apart. Points from the study as a whole: Similar non-spike TCR breadth was observed in recipients of vaccine and of placebo. Vaccine recipients showed a spike-specific TCR breadth that was higher than in placebo recipients.

This clone was seen more than once but under ten times. Its antigen is not identified. From germline, CDR1 is SEHNR and CDR2 FQNEAQ (reference sequence). The ends lost 3 bases at V and 4 bases at J; junction bases unmatched: 4. The CDR3 loop spans 15 amino acids. Measured with immunoSEQ multiplex PCR; TCRdb has only the in-frame clones, and not every one. The sample yields about 330,000 clones, around 90% seen once. Treatment described: roughly 18 received Ad26.COV2.S at low or high dose, single or two shots; about 5 received placebo; per-sample allocation not given. Sampling occurred on day 63 after the first vaccine or placebo injection.

This receptor was identified in a person between 18 and 59 years old who received the Ad26.COV2.S COVID-19 vaccine or a placebo. Sequencing was performed on peripheral blood, taken in a trial of Ad26.COV2.S vaccine versus placebo. This chain links TRBV7-9 with TRBJ2-2; 8 nucleotides align to TRBD1. The CDR3 nucleotides are TGTGCCAGCAGCTTCGGACAGGGTCGCACCGGGGAGCTGTTTTTT. Protein product: CASSFGQGRTGELFF.